This entry concerns a single TCR beta chain. Antigen unknown. V was shortened by 4 bases and J by 5 bases, with 9 bases between the two germline ends. Germline assignment: CDR1 ENHRY and CDR2 SYGVKD. The CDR3 sequence is 13 residues long. Both 60 Vbeta primers and 13 Jbeta primers went into the PCR. Measured with immunoSEQ multiplex PCR; TCRdb has only the in-frame clones, and not every one. The sample has under 200,000 clones; roughly four fifths are singletons. The source of the sample is a study of cytomegalovirus exposure and HLA in healthy donors. Study outcomes and limitations: V- and J-gene trimming of TCR beta was linked (in a later analysis) to a missense DCLRE1C variant.

This chain joins TRBV10-3 and TRBJ2-1, with a possible D match to TRBD2 (6 bases). Specimen: PBMCs. The source is a man aged 35 to 55 in good health and CMV-seropositive. DNA for the CDR3: TGTGCCATCAGTGTTAGCGGTAACAATGAGCAGTTCTTC. Encoded protein: CAISVSGNNEQFF.